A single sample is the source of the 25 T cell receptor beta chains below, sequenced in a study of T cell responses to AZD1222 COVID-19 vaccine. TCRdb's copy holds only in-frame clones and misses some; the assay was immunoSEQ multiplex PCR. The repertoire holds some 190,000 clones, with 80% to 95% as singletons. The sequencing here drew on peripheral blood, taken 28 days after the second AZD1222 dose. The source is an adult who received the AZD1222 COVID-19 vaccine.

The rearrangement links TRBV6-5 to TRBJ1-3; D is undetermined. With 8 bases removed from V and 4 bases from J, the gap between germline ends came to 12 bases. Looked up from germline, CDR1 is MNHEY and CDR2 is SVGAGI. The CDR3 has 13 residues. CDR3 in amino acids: CASEGTRGNTIYF. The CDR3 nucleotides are TGTGCCAGCGAGGGCACAAGGGGAAACACCATATATTTT.

CDR3: CASSIAGKSAGELFF. Written as DNA, the CDR3 is TGTGCCAGTAGTATAGCTGGGAAATCGGCCGGGGAGCTGTTTTTT. The V gene is TRBV19, the J gene TRBJ2-2; D is uncertain. V lost 1 base, J lost 6 bases, and 12 bases lay in between. The V gene's germline CDR1 is LNHDA and CDR2 SQIVND (reference sequence). The CDR3 has 15 residues.

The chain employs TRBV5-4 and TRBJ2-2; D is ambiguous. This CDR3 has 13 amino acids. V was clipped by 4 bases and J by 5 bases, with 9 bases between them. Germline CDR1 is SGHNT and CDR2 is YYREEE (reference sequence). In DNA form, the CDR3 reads TGTGCCAGCAGCCTCGTCCAAACCGGGGAGCTGTTTTTT. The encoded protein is CASSLVQTGELFF.

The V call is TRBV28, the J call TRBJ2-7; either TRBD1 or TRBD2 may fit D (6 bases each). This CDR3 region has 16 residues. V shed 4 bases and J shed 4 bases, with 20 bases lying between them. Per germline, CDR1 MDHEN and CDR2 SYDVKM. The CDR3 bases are TGTGCCAGCAGTTCCCCCGGGGGCCGTGATTTATACGAGCAGTACTTC. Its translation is CASSSPGGRDLYEQYF.

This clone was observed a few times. DNA for the CDR3: TGCGCCAGCAGCTTGAGACAGGCCCCCTACGAGCAGTACTTC. Its translation is CASSLRQAPYEQYF. The chain couples TRBV5-1 to TRBJ2-7, with TRBD1 as a possible D gene (6 bases). Germline V gene data show CDR1 as SGHRS and CDR2 as YFSETQ. V gave up 1 base and J gave up 2 bases, with 10 bases separating them. The CDR3 is 14 residues long.

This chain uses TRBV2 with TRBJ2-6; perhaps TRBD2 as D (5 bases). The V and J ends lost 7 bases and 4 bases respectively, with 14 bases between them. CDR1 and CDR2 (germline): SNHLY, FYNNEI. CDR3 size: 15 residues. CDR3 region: CASKRLADGANVLTF. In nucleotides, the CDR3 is TGTGCCAGCAAAAGGCTAGCTGACGGGGCCAACGTCCTGACTTTC.

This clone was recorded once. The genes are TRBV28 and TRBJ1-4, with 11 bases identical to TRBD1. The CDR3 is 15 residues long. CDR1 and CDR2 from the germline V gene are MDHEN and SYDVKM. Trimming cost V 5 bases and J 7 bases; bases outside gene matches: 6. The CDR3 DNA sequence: TGTGCCAGCAGTGCGCCGGACAGGGGGCGTGAAAAACTGTTTTTT. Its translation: CASSAPDRGREKLFF.

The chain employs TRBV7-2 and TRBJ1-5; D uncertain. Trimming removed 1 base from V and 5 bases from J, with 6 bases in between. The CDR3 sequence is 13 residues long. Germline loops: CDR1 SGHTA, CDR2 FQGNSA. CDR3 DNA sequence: TGTGCCAGCAGCTTAGGGGCAGATCAGCCCCAGCATTTT. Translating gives CASSLGADQPQHF.

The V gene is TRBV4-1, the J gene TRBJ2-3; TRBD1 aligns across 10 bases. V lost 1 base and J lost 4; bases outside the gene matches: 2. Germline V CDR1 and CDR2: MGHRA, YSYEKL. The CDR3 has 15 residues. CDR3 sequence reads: CASSQATGGPDTQYF. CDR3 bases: TGCGCCAGCAGCCAAGCGACAGGGGGCCCAGATACGCAGTATTTT.

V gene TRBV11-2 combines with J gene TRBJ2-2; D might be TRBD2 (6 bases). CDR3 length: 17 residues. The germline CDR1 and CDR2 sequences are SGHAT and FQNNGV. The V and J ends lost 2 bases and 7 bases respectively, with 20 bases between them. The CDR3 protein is CASSLPLEAGGGGELFF. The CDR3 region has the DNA TGTGCCAGCAGCTTACCCCTAGAGGCTGGGGGAGGCGGGGAGCTGTTTTTT.

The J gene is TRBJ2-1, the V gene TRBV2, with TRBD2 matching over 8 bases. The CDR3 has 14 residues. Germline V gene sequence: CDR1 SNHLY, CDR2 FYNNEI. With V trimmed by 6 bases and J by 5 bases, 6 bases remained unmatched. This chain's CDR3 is CASSEREGHNEQFF. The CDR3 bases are TGTGCCAGCAGCGAACGGGAGGGCCACAATGAGCAGTTCTTC.

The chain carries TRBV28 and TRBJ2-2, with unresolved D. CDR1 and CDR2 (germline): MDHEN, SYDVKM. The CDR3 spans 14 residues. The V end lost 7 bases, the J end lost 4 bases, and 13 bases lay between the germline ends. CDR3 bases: TGTGCCAGCACCTTGTGGCAGTCCACCGGGGAGCTGTTTTTT. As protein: CASTLWQSTGELFF.

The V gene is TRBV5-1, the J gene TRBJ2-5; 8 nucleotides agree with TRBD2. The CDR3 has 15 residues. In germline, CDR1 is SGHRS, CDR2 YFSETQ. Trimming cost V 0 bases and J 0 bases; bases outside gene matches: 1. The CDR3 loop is CASSLGSGDQETQYF. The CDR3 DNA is TGCGCCAGCAGCTTGGGTAGCGGGGACCAAGAGACCCAGTACTTC.

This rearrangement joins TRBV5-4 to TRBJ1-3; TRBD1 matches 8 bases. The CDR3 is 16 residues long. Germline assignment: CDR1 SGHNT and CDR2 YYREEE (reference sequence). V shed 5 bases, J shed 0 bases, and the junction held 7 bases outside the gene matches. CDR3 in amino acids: CASSKGTGDSGNTIYF. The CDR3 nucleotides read TGTGCCAGCAGTAAGGGGACAGGCGACTCTGGAAACACCATATATTTT.

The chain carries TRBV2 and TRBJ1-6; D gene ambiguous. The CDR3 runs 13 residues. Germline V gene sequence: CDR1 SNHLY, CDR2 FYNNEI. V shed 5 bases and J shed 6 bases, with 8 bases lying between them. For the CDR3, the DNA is TGTGCCAGCAGTTGGGAATTTAATTCACCCCTCCACTTT. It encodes CASSWEFNSPLHF.

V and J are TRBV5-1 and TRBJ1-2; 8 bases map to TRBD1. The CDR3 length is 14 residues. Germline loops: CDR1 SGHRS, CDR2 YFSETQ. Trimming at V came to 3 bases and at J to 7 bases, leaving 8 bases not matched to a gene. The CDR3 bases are TGCGCCAGCAGCTCGGATATGACAGGGGCTGGCTACACCTTC. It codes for CASSSDMTGAGYTF.

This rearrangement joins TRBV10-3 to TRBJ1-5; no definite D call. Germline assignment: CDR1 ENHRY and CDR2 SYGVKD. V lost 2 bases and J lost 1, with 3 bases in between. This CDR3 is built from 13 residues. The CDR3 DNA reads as TGTGCCATCAGTGAGAACAGCAATCAGCCCCAGCATTTT. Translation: CAISENSNQPQHF.

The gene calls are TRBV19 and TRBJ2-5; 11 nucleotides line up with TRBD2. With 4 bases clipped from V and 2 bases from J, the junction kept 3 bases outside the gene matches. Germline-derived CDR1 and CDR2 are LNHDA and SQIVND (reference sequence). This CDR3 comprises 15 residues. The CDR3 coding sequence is TGTGCCAGTAGTAAGACTAGCGGGACGCAAGAGACCCAGTACTTC. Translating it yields CASSKTSGTQETQYF.

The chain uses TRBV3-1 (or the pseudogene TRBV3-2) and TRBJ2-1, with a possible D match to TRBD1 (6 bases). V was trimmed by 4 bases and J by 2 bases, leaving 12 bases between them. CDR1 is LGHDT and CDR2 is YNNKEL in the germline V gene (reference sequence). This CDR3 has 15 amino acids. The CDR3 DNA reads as TGTGCCAGCAGCCCTTTTGGGACACCCTACAATGAGCAGTTCTTC. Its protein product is CASSPFGTPYNEQFF.

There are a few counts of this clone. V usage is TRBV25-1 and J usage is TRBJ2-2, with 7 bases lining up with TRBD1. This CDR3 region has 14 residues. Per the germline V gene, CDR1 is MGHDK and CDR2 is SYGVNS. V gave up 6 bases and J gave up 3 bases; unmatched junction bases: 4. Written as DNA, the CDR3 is TGTGCCAGCAGCCCCACAGGGGACACCGGGGAGCTGTTTTTT. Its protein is CASSPTGDTGELFF.

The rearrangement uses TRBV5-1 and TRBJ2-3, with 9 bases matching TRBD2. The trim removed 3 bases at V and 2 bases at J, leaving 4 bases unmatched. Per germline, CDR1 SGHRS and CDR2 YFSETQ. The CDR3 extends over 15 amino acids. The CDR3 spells CASSSWTSATDTQYF. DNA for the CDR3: TGCGCCAGCAGCTCCTGGACTAGCGCCACAGATACGCAGTATTTT.

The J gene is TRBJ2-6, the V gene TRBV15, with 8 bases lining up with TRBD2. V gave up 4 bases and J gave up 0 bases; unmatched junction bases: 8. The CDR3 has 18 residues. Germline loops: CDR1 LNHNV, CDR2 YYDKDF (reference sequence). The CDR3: CATSTTTSETSGANVLTF. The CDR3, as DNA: TGTGCCACCAGCACAACGACTAGCGAAACCTCTGGGGCCAACGTCCTGACTTTC.

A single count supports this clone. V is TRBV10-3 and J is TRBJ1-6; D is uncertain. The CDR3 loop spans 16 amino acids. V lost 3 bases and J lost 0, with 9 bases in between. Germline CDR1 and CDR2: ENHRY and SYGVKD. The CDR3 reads CAISDSESSYNSPLHF. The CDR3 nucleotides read TGTGCCATCAGTGATTCCGAGAGCTCCTATAATTCACCCCTCCACTTT.

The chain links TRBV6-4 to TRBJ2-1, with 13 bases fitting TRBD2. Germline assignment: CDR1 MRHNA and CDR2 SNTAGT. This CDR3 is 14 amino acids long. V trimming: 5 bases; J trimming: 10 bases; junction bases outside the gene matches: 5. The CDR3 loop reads CASSPRLAGGEQFF. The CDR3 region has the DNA TGTGCCAGCAGTCCTCGACTAGCGGGAGGAGAGCAGTTCTTC.

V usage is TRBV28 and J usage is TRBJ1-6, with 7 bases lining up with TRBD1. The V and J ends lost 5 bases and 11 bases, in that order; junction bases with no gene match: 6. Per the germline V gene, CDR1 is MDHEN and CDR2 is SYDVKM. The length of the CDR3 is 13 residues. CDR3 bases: TGTGCCAGCAGTCATGACAGGGAGCCACCCCTCCACTTT. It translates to CASSHDREPPLHF.